This T cell receptor beta chain was sequenced for a study of T cell changes during pregnancy in multiple sclerosis. Data came from immunoSEQ multiplex PCR; TCRdb stores just in-frame clones and leaves some out. The table lists around 28,000 clones, around 90% of them singletons, with around 0.6% in the top ten. The germline gives CDR1 SGHRS, CDR2 YFSETQ. Trimming shortened V by 4 bases and J by 7 bases, and 23 bases separated the two germline ends. This CDR3 has 16 amino acids. The chain carries TRBV5-1 and TRBJ1-2; D might be TRBD1 (6 bases). This receptor was obtained from a female donor in good health, enrolled as a control in a pregnancy study. The sample was CD4+ T cells from peripheral blood mononuclear cells, taken in the first trimester of pregnancy. CDR3: CASSPTGGGTASGYTF. CDR3 sequence (DNA): TGCGCCAGCAGCCCTACGGGGGGCGGAACGGCCAGTGGCTACACCTTC.